A selection of T cell receptor beta chains follows, all from one sample in a study of human T cells and chemical hapten exposure. Using its own MiXCR run on the RACE reads, TCRdb lists one record per CDR3 protein. The data show roughly 100,000 distinct CDR3 sequences, with 30% to 35% seen just once and less than 3% held by the top ten. The starting material was whole blood, obtained in connection with sensitization to the hapten diphenylcyclopropenone (DPC). The receptors stem from a man aged 35 to 55 with alopecia areata. Some clones in this sample may be carry-over from other donors' samples. CDR3s include the opening cysteine and the closing phenylalanine or tryptophan. The D gene is left open where the match is weak. Part of the rows lack a size; the others show once, few, many or a class for expanded clones.

. TRBJ2-1 few TRBV7-9 CASSALSVISYNEQFF TGTGCCAGCAGCGCCCTTAGCGTCATATCCTACAATGAGCAGTTCTTC
. TRBJ2-3 few TRBV24-1 CATSDFGGATDTQYF TGTGCCACCAGTGATTTCGGAGGGGCCACAGATACGCAGTATTTT
TRBD1 TRBJ2-3 . TRBV12-3/TRBV12-4 CASSLVLGTGGDTQYF TGTGCCAGCAGTTTAGTATTGGGGACAGGGGGCGATACGCAGTATTTT
. TRBJ1-1 few TRBV6-2/TRBV6-3 CASSFGSAGEAFF TGTGCCAGCAGTTTTGGGAGCGCGGGAGAAGCTTTCTTT
TRBD1 TRBJ1-1 . TRBV5-1 CASSVTGGPYTEAFF TGCGCCAGCAGCGTAACAGGGGGCCCATACACTGAAGCTTTCTTT
TRBD1 TRBJ2-5 . TRBV3-1 CASSHGETGEETQYF TGTGCCAGCAGCCATGGCGAGACAGGGGAAGAGACCCAGTACTTC
. TRBJ2-5 . TRBV24-1 CATSDFPGQETQYF TGTGCCACCAGTGATTTTCCGGGGCAAGAGACCCAGTACTTC
TRBD2 TRBJ2-1 . TRBV7-3 CASSLGTSNEQFF TGTGCCAGCAGCTTGGGGACTAGCAATGAGCAGTTCTTC
TRBD1 TRBJ2-5 few TRBV6-2/TRBV6-3 CASSDETGTETQYF TGTGCCAGCAGTGACGAGACAGGGACAGAGACCCAGTACTTC
. TRBJ1-1 few TRBV20-1 CSAPTRGETEAFF TGCAGTGCCCCGACCAGGGGCGAGACTGAAGCTTTCTTT
. TRBJ2-1 few TRBV7-2 CASSLGGYEQFF TGTGCCAGCAGCTTAGGAGGGTATGAGCAGTTCTTC
. TRBJ1-3 few TRBV4-1 CASSSNSGNTIYF TGCGCCAGCAGCTCTAACTCTGGAAACACCATATATTTT
. TRBJ2-5 . TRBV9 CASSVTGQETQYF TGTGCCAGCAGTGTCACAGGACAAGAGACCCAGTACTTC
. TRBJ1-2 few TRBV12-3/TRBV12-4 CASSRGPNYGYTF TGTGCCAGCAGTAGGGGACCGAACTATGGCTACACCTTC
. TRBJ1-3 . TRBV4-3 CASSQEQTYSGNTIYF TGCGCCAGCAGCCAAGAGCAGACCTACTCTGGAAACACCATATATTTT
. TRBJ1-3 few TRBV21-1 CASSKNYRTATGNTIYF TGTGCCAGCAGCAAAAATTACCGGACAGCTACTGGAAACACCATATATTTT
TRBD1 TRBJ2-1 few TRBV9 CASSVDGTGAYNEQFF TGTGCCAGCAGCGTAGATGGGACAGGGGCCTACAATGAGCAGTTCTTC
TRBD1 TRBJ1-2 once TRBV3-1 CASSQSRGSGYTF TGTGCCAGCAGCCAATCCAGGGGGAGTGGCTACACCTTC
. TRBJ1-5 . TRBV28 CASSLNYWRENQPQHF TGTGCCAGCAGTTTAAATTATTGGAGGGAGAATCAGCCCCAGCATTTT
. TRBJ1-1 few TRBV6-5 CATSNEGRGRNTEAFF TGTGCCACCTCTAACGAGGGTAGAGGGCGGAACACTGAAGCTTTCTTT
TRBD2 TRBJ2-3 . TRBV9 CASSVGSGRSESTDTQYF TGTGCCAGCAGCGTAGGAAGCGGGAGGTCCGAAAGCACAGATACGCAGTATTTT
TRBD2 TRBJ2-7 once TRBV20-1 CSARDPTGGKYEQYF TGCAGTGCTAGAGATCCTACGGGAGGGAAGTACGAGCAGTACTTC
. TRBJ2-5 . TRBV20-1 CSAKRTVYQETQYF TGCAGTGCTAAGAGGACAGTGTACCAAGAGACCCAGTACTTC
. TRBJ1-5 . TRBV5-1 CASSLDGSNQPQHF TGCGCCAGCAGCTTGGATGGTAGCAATCAGCCCCAGCATTTT
TRBD2 TRBJ2-7 . TRBV6-5 CASRSLAGEEQYF TGTGCCAGCAGGTCCCTAGCGGGAGAAGAGCAGTACTTC
. TRBJ1-2 few TRBV12-3/TRBV12-4 CASSFGGGVGGYTF TGTGCCAGCAGTTTCGGGGGGGGCGTAGGAGGCTACACCTTC
. TRBJ2-3 few TRBV27 CASTDSYTDTQYF TGTGCCAGCACCGACAGCTACACAGATACGCAGTATTTT
. TRBJ2-3 . TRBV6-5 CASSYSFGSLSTDTQYF TGTGCCAGCAGTTACTCCTTTGGCAGCTTAAGCACAGATACGCAGTATTTT
. TRBJ2-1 . TRBV12-3/TRBV12-4 CASSLSAGDNEQFF TGTGCCAGCAGCCTCTCAGCGGGTGACAATGAGCAGTTCTTC
. TRBJ2-7 . TRBV20-1 CSAREPKWPRDEQYF TGCAGTGCTAGAGAGCCTAAGTGGCCGAGGGACGAGCAGTACTTC
. TRBJ1-5 . TRBV2 CASSGGQGLVQPQHF TGTGCCAGCAGTGGGGGGCAGGGGCTTGTTCAGCCCCAGCATTTT
. TRBJ1-1 once TRBV28 CASSSEGGAWTEAFF TGTGCCAGCAGTTCGGAGGGGGGGGCTTGGACTGAAGCTTTCTTT
TRBD1 TRBJ2-6 . TRBV29-1 CSVDLTGAGANVLTF TGCAGCGTTGATCTAACAGGGGCTGGGGCCAACGTCCTGACTTTC
. TRBJ2-1 . TRBV28 CASRPLVLLEVGEQFF TGTGCCAGCAGGCCACTAGTTCTCCTTGAAGTCGGCGAGCAGTTCTTC
TRBD2 TRBJ2-3 few TRBV7-9 CASSPSGQDTDTQYF TGTGCCAGCAGCCCTAGCGGCCAAGACACAGATACGCAGTATTTT
. TRBJ2-1 . TRBV28 CASRTWGEQFF TGTGCCAGCAGGACGTGGGGTGAGCAGTTCTTC
. TRBJ2-3 . TRBV5-1 CASNPRGSDGTQYF TGCGCCAGCAACCCCAGGGGTTCAGACGGTACGCAGTATTTT